This TCR beta chain was sequenced in a study of a mutant IDH1 vaccine in newly diagnosed glioma. For the study at large: Earlier treatment was radiotherapy, temozolomide, or both, with most getting both.

Sequencing used immunoSEQ multiplex PCR; TCRdb keeps in-frame clones, though not all of them. This sample has under 45,000 clones, with approximately 76% found just once. Time point denoted: week 23, last vaccination. All doses held 300 ug of mutant IDH1 20-mer peptide, with topical imiquimod. About this clone: The antigen remains undetermined.

CDR3 length: 11 amino acids. V was clipped by 3 bases and J by 6 bases, with 5 bases between them. Germline V gene data show CDR1 as GTSNPN and CDR2 as SVGIG (reference sequence). The sequencing used PBMCs, collected from a glioma patient whose treatment included an IDH1 peptide vaccine. The sequence derives from a man aged 50 to 59 with glioma. V and J are TRBV30 and TRBJ1-4; D unclear. The CDR3 protein is CAWSQDEKLFF. The CDR3 DNA follows: TGTGCCTGGAGCCAGGATGAAAAACTGTTTTTT.